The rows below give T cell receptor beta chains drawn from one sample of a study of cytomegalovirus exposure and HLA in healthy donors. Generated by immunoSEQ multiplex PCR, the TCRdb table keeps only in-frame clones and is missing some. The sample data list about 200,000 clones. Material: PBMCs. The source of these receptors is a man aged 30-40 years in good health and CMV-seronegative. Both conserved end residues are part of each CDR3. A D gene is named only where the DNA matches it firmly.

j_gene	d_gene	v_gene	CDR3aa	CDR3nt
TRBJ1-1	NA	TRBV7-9	CASSRTANTEAFF	TGTGCCAGCAGCAGGACTGCGAACACTGAAGCTTTCTTT
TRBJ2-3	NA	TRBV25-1	CASSEWALDRTRGTQYF	TGTGCCAGCAGTGAATGGGCTCTAGACAGGACACGGGGTACGCAGTATTTT
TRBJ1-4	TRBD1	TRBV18	CASSPAQGKNEKLFF	TGTGCCAGCTCACCCGCACAGGGGAAAAATGAAAAACTGTTTTTT
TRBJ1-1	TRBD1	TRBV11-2	CASSLGQGLTEAFF	TGTGCCAGCAGCTTGGGACAGGGATTAACTGAAGCTTTCTTT
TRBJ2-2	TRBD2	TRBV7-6	CASSLDRGGNTGELFF	TGTGCCAGCAGCTTAGATCGGGGGGGCAACACCGGGGAGCTGTTTTTT
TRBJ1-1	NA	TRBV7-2	CASSSEIDTEAFF	TGTGCCAGCAGCTCCGAGATCGACACTGAAGCTTTCTTT
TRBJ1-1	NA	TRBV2	CASSRPGNTEAFF	TGTGCCAGCAGTCGGCCGGGGAACACTGAAGCTTTCTTT
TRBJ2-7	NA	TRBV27	CASSYFGSSYEQYF	TGTGCCAGCAGTTACTTCGGGTCTTCCTACGAGCAGTACTTC
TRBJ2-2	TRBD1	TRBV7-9	CASSRQGLTGELFF	TGTGCCAGCAGCAGACAGGGGTTGACCGGGGAGCTGTTTTTT
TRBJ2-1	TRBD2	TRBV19	CASTRLAGVYNEQFF	TGTGCCAGTACCCGACTAGCGGGAGTTTACAATGAGCAGTTCTTC
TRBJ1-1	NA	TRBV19	CASSPLRVAEAFF	TGTGCCAGTAGTCCGCTCCGGGTCGCTGAAGCTTTCTTT
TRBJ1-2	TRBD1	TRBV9	CASSGGQGAQSNYGYTF	TGTGCCAGCAGCGGGGGCCAGGGGGCGCAAAGTAACTATGGCTACACCTTC
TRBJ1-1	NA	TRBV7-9	CASSAHNRVDTEAFF	TGTGCCAGCAGCGCTCACAACAGGGTGGACACTGAAGCTTTCTTT
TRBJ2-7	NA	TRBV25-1	CASSESVYEQYF	TGTGCCAGCAGTGAATCTGTATACGAGCAGTACTTC
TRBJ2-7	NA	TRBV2	CASSERGKTYEQYF	TGTGCCAGCAGTGAACGAGGCAAGACCTACGAGCAGTACTTC
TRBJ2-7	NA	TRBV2	CASSDGLGGPEQYF	TGTGCCAGCAGTGATGGTCTCGGGGGGCCCGAGCAGTACTTC
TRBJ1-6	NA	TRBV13	CASSRAASGNSPLHF	TGTGCCAGCAGCCGTGCGGCCTCAGGGAATTCACCCCTCCACTTT
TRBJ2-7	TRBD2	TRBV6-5	CASSLKRDSYEQYF	TGTGCCAGCAGTTTAAAGCGGGACTCCTACGAGCAGTACTTC
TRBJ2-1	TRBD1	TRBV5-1	CASSPDGDSEQFF	TGCGCCAGCAGCCCGGACGGGGACAGCGAGCAGTTCTTC
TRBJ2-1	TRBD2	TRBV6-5	CASSPSGAGGYEQFF	TGTGCCAGCAGTCCCTCCGGAGCGGGGGGATATGAGCAGTTCTTC
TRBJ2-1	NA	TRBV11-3	CASSSEGGIYNEQFF	TGTGCCAGCAGCTCGGAGGGAGGAATATACAATGAGCAGTTCTTC
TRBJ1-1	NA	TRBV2	CASRVGIREAFF	TGTGCCAGCAGAGTCGGGATTCGGGAAGCTTTCTTT
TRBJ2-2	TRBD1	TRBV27	CASSSGQGSANTGELFF	TGTGCCAGCAGTTCGGGACAGGGAAGTGCGAACACCGGGGAGCTGTTTTTT
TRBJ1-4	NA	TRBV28	CASSRGPGGEKLFF	TGTGCCAGCAGCCGAGGACCGGGAGGTGAAAAACTGTTTTTT
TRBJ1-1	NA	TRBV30	CAWSGGETEAFF	TGTGCCTGGAGTGGGGGGGAAACTGAAGCTTTCTTT
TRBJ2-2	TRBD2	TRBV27	CASSPMLAASSWELFF	TGTGCCAGCAGTCCTATGCTAGCGGCCTCGAGCTGGGAGCTGTTTTTT
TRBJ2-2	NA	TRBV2	CASSEQGVTGELFF	TGTGCCAGCAGTGAACAGGGTGTCACCGGGGAGCTGTTTTTT
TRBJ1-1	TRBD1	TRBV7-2	CASSWGQGNTEAFF	TGTGCCAGCAGCTGGGGACAGGGGAACACTGAAGCTTTCTTT
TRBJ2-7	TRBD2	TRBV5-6	CASSTYSGNYEQYF	TGTGCCAGCAGCACTTATAGCGGGAACTACGAGCAGTACTTC
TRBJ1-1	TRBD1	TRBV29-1	CSTRRGQATEAFF	TGCAGCACTCGAAGGGGGCAGGCCACTGAAGCTTTCTTT
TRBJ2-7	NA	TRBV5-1	CASSLAGTYEQYF	TGCGCCAGCAGCTTGGCCGGGACCTACGAGCAGTACTTC
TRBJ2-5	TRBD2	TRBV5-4	CASSSQLAGEQETQYF	TGTGCCAGCAGCTCCCAATTGGCGGGAGAGCAAGAGACCCAGTACTTC
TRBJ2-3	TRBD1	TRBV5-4	CASSLEINRGTSEDTQYF	TGTGCCAGCAGCTTGGAGATCAACAGGGGGACCTCCGAAGATACGCAGTATTTT